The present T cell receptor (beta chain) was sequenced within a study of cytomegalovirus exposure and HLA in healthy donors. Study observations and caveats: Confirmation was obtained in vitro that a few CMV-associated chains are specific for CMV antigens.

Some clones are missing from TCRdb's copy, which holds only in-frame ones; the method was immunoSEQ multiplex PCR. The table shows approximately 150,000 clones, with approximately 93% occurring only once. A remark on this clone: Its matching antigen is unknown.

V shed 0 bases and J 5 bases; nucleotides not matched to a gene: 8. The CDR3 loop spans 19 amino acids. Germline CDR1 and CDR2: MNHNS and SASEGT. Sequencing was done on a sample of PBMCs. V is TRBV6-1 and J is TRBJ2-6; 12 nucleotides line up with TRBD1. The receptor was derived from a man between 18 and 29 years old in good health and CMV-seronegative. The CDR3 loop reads CASSEAVAGQGARANVLTF. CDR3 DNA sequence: TGTGCCAGCAGTGAAGCGGTCGCGGGACAGGGGGCCCGGGCCAACGTCCTGACTTTC.